These T cell receptor beta chains were read from a single sample in a study of CD8 T cells in ankylosing spondylitis. One entry per CDR3 protein, called by TCRdb with MiXCR from the 5' RACE reads. The sample includes 700,000 to 1,000,000 distinct CDR3 sequences, about 11% of them seen just once. Sequencing used blood, either unsorted or a sorted T cell fraction (not recorded which). The receptors shown here come from a male donor with ankylosing spondylitis. Both conserved end residues are part of each CDR3. D genes are given only for firm matches. Clone size is not always given. Where it is, it says once, few, many or a class for expanded clones.

J gene	CDR3 length	V gene	D gene	clone size	CDR3 protein	CDR3 DNA
TRBJ2-1	14	TRBV5-1	.	many	CASSLSGDYNEQFF	TGCGCCAGCAGCTTGTCGGGAGACTACAATGAGCAGTTCTTC
TRBJ2-7	12	TRBV2	.	.	CASSAERYEQYF	TGTGCCAGCAGTGCCGAACGTTACGAGCAGTACTTC
TRBJ2-3	16	TRBV20-1	TRBD1	.	CSARDPGTGVTDTQYF	TGCAGTGCTAGAGACCCCGGGACAGGGGTGACAGATACGCAGTATTTT
TRBJ1-2	13	TRBV15	.	few	CATSRTGNYGYTF	TGTGCCACCAGCAGAACGGGGAACTATGGCTACACCTTC
TRBJ1-2	14	TRBV5-1	TRBD1	few	CASSSIRDREGYTF	TGCGCCAGCAGCTCGATCCGGGACAGGGAAGGCTACACCTTC
TRBJ1-2	14	TRBV4-3	.	few	CASSQDVLGAGYTF	TGCGCCAGCAGCCAAGATGTCCTGGGTGCTGGCTACACCTTC
TRBJ1-1	17	TRBV12-3/TRBV12-4	TRBD1	once	CASSYVAFRGPRTEAFF	TGTGCCAGCAGTTATGTGGCCTTTAGGGGGCCTCGGACTGAAGCTTTCTTT
TRBJ2-5	13	TRBV7-3	.	.	CASSQTRGETQYF	TGTGCCAGCAGCCAAACTAGGGGAGAGACCCAGTACTTC
TRBJ2-3	15	TRBV5-6	TRBD1	.	CASSAPDRAADTQYF	TGTGCCAGCAGCGCCCCGGACAGGGCAGCAGATACGCAGTATTTT
TRBJ2-3	17	TRBV6-5	.	few	CASSSISGGVGTDTQYF	TGTGCCAGCAGTTCCATTTCAGGAGGAGTTGGCACAGATACGCAGTATTTT
TRBJ2-3	15	TRBV7-2	.	few	CASSLMGGPQDTQYF	TGTGCCAGCAGCTTAATGGGGGGCCCCCAAGATACGCAGTATTTT
TRBJ1-5	16	TRBV7-6	.	.	CASSLGGGRRDQPQHF	TGTGCCAGCAGCTTAGGTGGTGGGCGCCGCGATCAGCCCCAGCATTTT
TRBJ1-6	15	TRBV12-3/TRBV12-4	.	once	CASSLTIPQFSPLHF	TGTGCCAGCAGTTTAACGATTCCACAGTTTTCACCCCTCCACTTT
TRBJ2-7	15	TRBV20-1	.	few	CSARAVVPISYEQYF	TGCAGTGCTAGGGCGGTGGTTCCAATTTCCTACGAGCAGTACTTC
TRBJ2-7	14	TRBV7-8	TRBD1	few	CASSRQGATNEQYF	TGTGCCAGCAGCCGACAGGGGGCAACGAACGAGCAGTACTTC
TRBJ2-3	15	TRBV12-3/TRBV12-4	.	few	CASSSQGSPTDTQYF	TGTGCCAGCAGTTCTCAGGGTTCCCCCACAGATACGCAGTATTTT
TRBJ2-3	14	TRBV12-3/TRBV12-4	.	.	CASSFQGGADTQYF	TGTGCCAGCAGTTTTCAGGGAGGCGCAGATACGCAGTATTTT
TRBJ2-6	15	TRBV5-1	TRBD1	few	CASSLTGAWANVLTF	TGCGCCAGCAGCCTAACAGGGGCCTGGGCCAACGTCCTGACTTTC
TRBJ1-1	14	TRBV5-1	TRBD1	many	CASSDLGQDTEAFF	TGCGCCAGCAGCGACTTAGGACAGGACACTGAAGCTTTCTTT
TRBJ1-6	16	TRBV9	.	few	CASSANVGVLNSPLHF	TGTGCCAGCAGCGCTAACGTAGGGGTCCTCAATTCACCCCTCCACTTT
TRBJ1-1	14	TRBV27	.	.	CASSPRRRGTEAFF	TGTGCCAGCAGTCCCAGGCGTCGTGGCACTGAAGCTTTCTTT
TRBJ1-1	14	TRBV12-3/TRBV12-4	.	many	CASSRMGMDTEAFF	TGTGCCAGCAGCCGGATGGGGATGGACACTGAAGCTTTCTTT
TRBJ2-3	17	TRBV5-6	TRBD2	few	CASSLVLSGAKTDTQYF	TGTGCCAGCAGCTTGGTTCTTAGCGGGGCCAAAACAGATACGCAGTATTTT
TRBJ2-5	13	TRBV19	.	once	CASSIVPRETQYF	TGTGCCAGTAGTATAGTTCCTCGAGAGACCCAGTACTTC
TRBJ2-2	15	TRBV7-2	.	many	CASSLGVRATGELFF	TGTGCCAGCAGCTTAGGGGTTCGGGCCACCGGGGAGCTGTTTTTT
TRBJ2-7	13	TRBV20-1	.	many	CSAERGGGYEQYF	TGCAGTGCTGAGCGGGGAGGGGGCTACGAGCAGTACTTC
TRBJ1-1	13	TRBV5-1	.	few	CASRRPGVAEAFF	TGCGCCAGCAGGAGGCCGGGGGTGGCTGAAGCTTTCTTT
TRBJ2-1	13	TRBV20-1	.	many	CSARDGRNNEQFF	TGCAGTGCTAGAGACGGCAGGAACAATGAGCAGTTCTTC
TRBJ2-3	14	TRBV20-1	.	few	CSASRSRAADTQYF	TGCAGTGCCTCCAGGTCCCGGGCGGCAGATACGCAGTATTTT
TRBJ2-5	13	TRBV20-1	.	many	CSASSNRLETQYF	TGCAGTGCCAGCTCAAACCGGTTAGAGACCCAGTACTTC
TRBJ2-3	16	TRBV18	.	few	CASSPQQATSTDTQYF	TGTGCCAGCTCACCACAACAGGCCACTAGCACAGATACGCAGTATTTT
TRBJ1-6	15	TRBV27	.	many	CASSSRGPYNSPLHF	TGTGCCAGCAGTTCCAGGGGCCCCTATAATTCACCCCTCCACTTT
TRBJ2-1	14	TRBV7-3	.	few	CASSLVSGADEQFF	TGTGCCAGCAGCTTAGTGTCAGGGGCGGATGAGCAGTTCTTC
TRBJ1-1	14	TRBV29-1	.	.	CRALSGWREGEAFF	TGCAGAGCGCTCTCGGGGTGGAGAGAAGGTGAAGCTTTCTTT
TRBJ1-1	12	TRBV12-3/TRBV12-4	.	.	CASSSPGLEAFF	TGTGCCAGCAGTTCCCCGGGACTTGAAGCTTTCTTT
TRBJ2-5	13	TRBV20-1	.	.	CSAFRTGQETQYF	TGCAGTGCCTTTAGAACGGGCCAAGAGACCCAGTACTTC
TRBJ2-1	15	TRBV27	.	few	CASSLSPAAENEQFF	TGTGCCAGCAGTTTATCCCCCGCGGCTGAGAATGAGCAGTTCTTC
TRBJ2-7	16	TRBV9	TRBD2	.	CASSPRTSGSLYEQYF	TGTGCCAGCAGCCCCAGGACTAGCGGGAGTTTGTACGAGCAGTACTTC
TRBJ2-1	12	TRBV7-6	.	.	CASSLDLGTPFF	TGTGCCAGCAGCTTGGACCTAGGCACTCCGTTCTTC
TRBJ2-3	15	TRBV24-1	.	.	CATSDPGVGTDTQYF	TGTGCCACCAGTGATCCGGGGGTAGGAACAGATACGCAGTATTTT